This record looks at one TCR beta chain sequence and its context. The antigen remains undetermined. Per germline, CDR1 MNHNY and CDR2 SVGAGI (reference sequence). This CDR3 has 13 amino acids. Trimming removed 6 bases at V and 6 bases at J, with 14 bases between. The method was immunoSEQ multiplex PCR; TCRdb's version includes in-frame clones alone and lacks a portion of them. The table records some 98,000 clones, around 90% of them present only once. The sample belongs to a study of cytomegalovirus exposure and HLA in healthy donors. Study-wide findings and caveats: Reportedly, diagnosis of cytomegalovirus status by the classifier showed high specificity and sensitivity. Confirmation was obtained in vitro that a few CMV-associated chains are specific for CMV antigens. Cytomegalovirus-associated TCR beta chains were listed, numbering 164. It was found in a later analysis that first-cohort TCR clusters tended to co-occur in the roughly 120 validation repertoires.

This chain uses TRBV6-6 with TRBJ2-5, with D tentatively TRBD2 (5 bases). This receptor was identified in a woman in her twenties or thirties in good health and CMV-seronegative. Material: PBMCs. CDR3 bases: TGTGCCAGCAGCGGAACTAGTCAGAAGACCCAGTACTTC. Translating gives CASSGTSQKTQYF.